One and the same sample provided the 18 T cell receptor beta chains below, sequenced in a study of cytomegalovirus exposure and HLA in healthy donors (dated by TCRdb to 2016 to 2017). Library preparation was by the immunoSEQ multiplex PCR assay. For the multiplex PCR, a mixture combining 60 forward primers for TCR Vbeta segments and 13 reverse primers for TCR Jbeta segments was used. TCRdb obtained this table from immuneACCESS and retained in-frame rearrangements with V and J assigned. These tables miss some clones; where compared with another copy, unresolved V genes account for less than half of the shortfall, and the remainder is unexplained. The sample contains around 62,000 clones, 75% of them found a single time. Approximately 7.6% of the sample is taken by the ten largest. The source material was PBMCs. These receptors all come from a man aged 55 to 69 in good health and CMV-seropositive.

The genes are TRBV18 and TRBJ1-4; tentatively, D is TRBD1 (5 bases). V lost 6 bases and J 1 base, leaving 9 bases between the germline ends. CDR3 length: 14 amino acids. Germline CDR1 reads KGHSH; CDR2 reads LQKENI. CDR3 in amino acids: CASSPGGTNEKLFF. CDR3 in DNA: TGTGCCAGCTCCCCCGGGGGAACTAATGAAAAACTGTTTTTT.

The chain couples TRBV7-2 to TRBJ1-1; no firm D call. Germline V gives CDR1 SGHTA, CDR2 FQGNSA. The CDR3 contains 15 residues. Trimming cost V 5 bases and J 4 bases, with 17 bases left between them. The CDR3 here is CASSLSGVRTTEAFF. The DNA for the CDR3 is TGTGCCAGCAGCCTCTCTGGTGTGCGAACCACTGAAGCTTTCTTT.

V gene TRBV30 combines with J gene TRBJ1-1; 8 bases map to TRBD1. J gave up 2 bases and V 0 bases, and 17 bases lay outside the gene matches. Per the germline V gene, CDR1 is GTSNPN and CDR2 is SVGIG (reference sequence). This CDR3 region has 19 residues. The CDR3 sequence is CAWSVGSGGGWGTNTEAFF. The CDR3 DNA follows: TGTGCCTGGAGTGTAGGGTCAGGGGGCGGTTGGGGGACCAACACTGAAGCTTTCTTT.

V usage is TRBV7-6 and J usage is TRBJ2-1; 7 bases are a match to TRBD2. Germline V gives CDR1 SGHVS, CDR2 FNYEAQ. With V trimmed by 1 base and J by 8 bases, 2 bases remained unmatched. The length of the CDR3 is 13 residues. CDR3 loop: CASSLGSGDEQFF. The CDR3 coding sequence is TGTGCCAGCAGCTTAGGGAGCGGGGATGAGCAGTTCTTC.

To note about this clone: Other nucleotide sequences in the sample specify the same CDR3. The V gene is TRBV7-9, the J gene TRBJ2-5; TRBD2 agrees at 8 bases. The CDR3 has 14 residues. Trimming took 0 bases from V and 5 from J; bases not matched to a gene: 2. CDR1 is SEHNR, CDR2 FQNEAQ, per germline (reference sequence). The CDR3 loop reads CASSLAAGGETQYF. As DNA, the CDR3 is TGTGCCAGCAGCTTAGCGGCGGGGGGCGAGACCCAGTACTTC. The full variable domain, rest sourced from reference TRBV7-9 and TRBJ2-5, is DTGVSQNPRHKITKRGQNVTFRCDPISEHNRLYWYRQTLGQGPEFLTYFQNEAQLEKSRLLSDRFSAERPKGSFSTLEIQRTEQGDSAMYLCASSLAAGGETQYFGPGTRLLVL.

Comments on this clone: The junction shows a germline mismatch at one end, possibly a read error. The chain links TRBV7-9 to TRBJ2-7; D is uncertain. This CDR3 is built from 11 residues. Germline V gene lookup returns CDR1 SEHNR and CDR2 FQNEAQ (reference sequence). The CDR3 DNA sequence: TGTTCCAGCAGCTGGGCCGGCGAGCAGTACTTC. Its protein product is CSSSWAGEQYF.

This chain connects TRBV2 to TRBJ2-7; maybe TRBD1 (6 bases). This CDR3 spans 15 amino acids. Trimming took off 7 bases at V and 3 bases at J, with 19 bases between the two ends. Germline V gene lookup returns CDR1 SNHLY and CDR2 FYNNEI. CDR3 nucleotide sequence: TGTGCCAGCATGGGAACAGGGCCTTATGACTACGAGCAGTACTTC. Encoded protein: CASMGTGPYDYEQYF.

The chain links TRBV5-1 to TRBJ1-2, with D maybe TRBD1 (5 bases). The CDR3 loop spans 12 amino acids. Germline-derived CDR1 and CDR2 are SGHRS and YFSETQ. With 4 bases removed from V and 8 bases from J, the gap between germline ends came to 12 bases. CDR3 amino acids: CASSATTEGYTF. The CDR3 nucleotides are TGCGCCAGCAGCGCGACGACAGAAGGCTACACCTTC.

V is TRBV5-6 and J is TRBJ2-1, with TRBD1 as a possible D gene (5 bases). In germline, CDR1 is SGHDT, CDR2 YYEEEE. V was cut by 1 base and J by 0 bases, with 8 bases left in between. The CDR3 consists of 15 residues. CDR3 region: CASSLRTGSYNEQFF. The CDR3 region has the DNA TGTGCCAGCAGCTTGAGAACAGGCTCCTACAATGAGCAGTTCTTC.

V and J are TRBV2 and TRBJ2-3; 11 nucleotides agree with TRBD1. Germline trimming cut 8 bases from V and 4 bases from J; bases unmatched to any gene: 8. Germline-derived CDR1 and CDR2 are SNHLY and FYNNEI. The CDR3 length is 15 residues. The CDR3 coding sequence is TGTGCCAGCGGAGGGGACAGGGGGGTTGCAGATACGCAGTATTTT. Translating gives CASGGDRGVADTQYF.

This rearrangement joins TRBV29-1 to TRBJ2-5; possible D gene TRBD2, 5 bases. The CDR3 is 14 amino acids. The V and J ends lost 7 bases and 5 bases respectively, with 20 bases between them. Germline V lookup: CDR1 SQVTM, CDR2 ANQGSEA. Here the CDR3 reads CSAKTGILMETQYF. DNA for the CDR3: TGCAGCGCCAAAACCGGGATCCTAATGGAGACCCAGTACTTC.

V is TRBV6-1 and J is TRBJ2-3; tentative D call: TRBD2 (6 bases). The CDR3 totals 13 residues. The germline CDR1 and CDR2 sequences are MNHNS and SASEGT. In nucleotides, the CDR3 is TGTGCTTCTCAGCGGGCGGCCACAGATACGCAGTATTTT. Translated: CASQRAATDTQYF.

This clone was picked up a small number of times. The rearrangement links TRBV14 to TRBJ2-1, with TRBD2 identical over 7 bases. From germline, CDR1 is SGHDN and CDR2 FVKESK. Unmatched junction bases numbered 7, after V lost 6 bases and J lost 2 bases. The CDR3 totals 15 residues. The DNA for the CDR3 is TGTGCCAGCAGTCGCCCGGGGGGTACCTACAATGAGCAGTTCTTC. Protein sequence: CASSRPGGTYNEQFF.

V and J are TRBV4-1 and TRBJ2-5, with a tentative D call TRBD2 (5 bases). Judging by the DNA end, TRBJ2-7 fits better; the J call may be wrong. Germline V gene data show CDR1 as MGHRA and CDR2 as YSYEKL. This CDR3 spans 14 amino acids. DNA for the CDR3: TGCGCCAGCAGCCAAGTAAGCGGAGACTACGAGCAGTACTTC. It translates to CASSQVSGDYEQYF.

This chain joins TRBV7-2 and TRBJ2-5; D not resolved. The germline V gene has CDR1 SGHTA and CDR2 FQGNSA. Between the trimmed V and J ends, which lost 3 bases and 2 bases, there was a span of 4 bases. The CDR3 extends over 12 amino acids. The CDR3 DNA reads TGTGCCAGCAGCTTTCCACAAGAGACCCAGTACTTC. Its translation: CASSFPQETQYF.

V is TRBV5-4 and J is TRBJ1-1, with 10 positions matching TRBD1. CDR1 is SGHNT, CDR2 YYREEE, per germline (reference sequence). This CDR3 comprises 14 residues. Trimming at V came to 6 bases and at J to 5 bases, leaving 7 bases not matched to a gene. In nucleotides, the CDR3 is TGTGCCAGCACCTTCGGGGACAGGGGTACTGAAGCTTTCTTT. Translating it yields CASTFGDRGTEAFF.

The chain carries TRBV10-1 and TRBJ2-2; 10 nucleotides align to TRBD2. This CDR3 spans 15 amino acids. J lost 4 bases, V lost 6 bases, and 5 bases had no gene match. Germline CDR1 WNHNN, CDR2 SYGVQD (reference sequence). The CDR3 is CASSAGLAITGELFF. CDR3 in DNA: TGCGCCAGCAGCGCGGGACTAGCGATCACCGGGGAGCTGTTTTTT.

This clone was picked up a small number of times. This CDR3 reads CASREDRGTYNEQFF. The CDR3 bases are TGTGCCAGCAGAGAGGACAGGGGGACCTACAATGAGCAGTTCTTC. The V and J genes are TRBV2 and TRBJ2-1; TRBD1 agrees at 10 bases. The CDR3 loop spans 15 amino acids. Germline V gene sequence: CDR1 SNHLY, CDR2 FYNNEI. J was trimmed by 2 bases and V by 6 bases; bases with no gene match: 4.